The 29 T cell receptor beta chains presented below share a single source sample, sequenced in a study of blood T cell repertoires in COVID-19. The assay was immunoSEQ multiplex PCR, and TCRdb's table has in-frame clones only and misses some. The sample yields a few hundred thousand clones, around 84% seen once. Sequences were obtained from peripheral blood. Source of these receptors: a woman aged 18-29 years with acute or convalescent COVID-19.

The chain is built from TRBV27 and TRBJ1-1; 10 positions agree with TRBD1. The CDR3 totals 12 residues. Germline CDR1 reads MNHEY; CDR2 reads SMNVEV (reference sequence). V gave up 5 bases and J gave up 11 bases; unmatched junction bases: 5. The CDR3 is CASSPPGQGAFF. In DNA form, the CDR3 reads TGTGCCAGCAGTCCGCCGGGACAGGGGGCTTTCTTT.

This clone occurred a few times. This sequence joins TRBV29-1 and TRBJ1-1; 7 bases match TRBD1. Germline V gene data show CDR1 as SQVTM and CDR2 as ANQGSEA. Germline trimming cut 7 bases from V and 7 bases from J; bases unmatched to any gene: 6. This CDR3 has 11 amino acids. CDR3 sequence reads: CSGRDSREAFF. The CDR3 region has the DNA TGCAGCGGGAGGGACAGCCGTGAAGCTTTCTTT.

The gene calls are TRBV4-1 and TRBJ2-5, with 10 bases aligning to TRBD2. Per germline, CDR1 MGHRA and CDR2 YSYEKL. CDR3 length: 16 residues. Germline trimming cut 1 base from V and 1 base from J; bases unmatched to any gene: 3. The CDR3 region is CASSQVAGGFQETQYF. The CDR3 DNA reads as TGCGCCAGCAGCCAAGTAGCGGGAGGTTTCCAAGAGACCCAGTACTTC.

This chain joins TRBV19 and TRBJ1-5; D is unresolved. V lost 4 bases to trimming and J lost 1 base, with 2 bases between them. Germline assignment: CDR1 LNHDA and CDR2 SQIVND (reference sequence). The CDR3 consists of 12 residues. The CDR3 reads CASSTSNQPQHF. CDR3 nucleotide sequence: TGTGCCAGTAGTACAAGCAATCAGCCCCAGCATTTT.

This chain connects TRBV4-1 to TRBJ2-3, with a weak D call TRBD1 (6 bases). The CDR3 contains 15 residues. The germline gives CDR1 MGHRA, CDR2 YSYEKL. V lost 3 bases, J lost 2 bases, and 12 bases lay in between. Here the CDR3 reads CASSQPGHLTDTQYF. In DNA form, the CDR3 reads TGCGCCAGCAGCCAGCCGGGACACCTCACAGATACGCAGTATTTT.

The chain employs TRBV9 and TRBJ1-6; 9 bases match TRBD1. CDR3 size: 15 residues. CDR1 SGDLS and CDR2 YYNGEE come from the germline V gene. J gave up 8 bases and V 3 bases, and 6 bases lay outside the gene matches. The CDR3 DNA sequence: TGTGCCAGCAGCGCGCCGGGACAGGGCTATTCACCCCTCCACTTT. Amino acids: CASSAPGQGYSPLHF. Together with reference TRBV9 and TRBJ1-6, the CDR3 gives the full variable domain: DSGVTQTPKHLITATGQRVTLRCSPRSGDLSVYWYQQSLDQGLQFLIQYYNGEERAKGNILERFSAQQFPDLHSELNLSSLELGDSALYFCASSAPGQGYSPLHFGNGTRLTVT.

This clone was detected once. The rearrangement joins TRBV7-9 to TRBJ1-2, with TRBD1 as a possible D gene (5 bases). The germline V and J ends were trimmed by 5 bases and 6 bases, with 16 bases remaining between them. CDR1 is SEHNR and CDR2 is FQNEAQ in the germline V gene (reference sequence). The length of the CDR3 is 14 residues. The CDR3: CASSHRSYSNGYTF. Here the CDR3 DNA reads TGTGCCAGCAGCCACAGGAGTTACTCGAATGGCTACACCTTC.

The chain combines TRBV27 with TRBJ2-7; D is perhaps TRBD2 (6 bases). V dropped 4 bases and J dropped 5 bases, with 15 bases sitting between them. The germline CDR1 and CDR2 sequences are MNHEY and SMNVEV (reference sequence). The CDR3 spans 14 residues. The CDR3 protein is CASSSGLHRNEQYF. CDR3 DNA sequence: TGTGCCAGCAGTTCGGGACTGCATAGGAACGAGCAGTACTTC.

The CDR3 DNA reads as TGTGCCAGCAGCTTCAGACAGGGCGGCCAGCCCCAGCATTTT. As protein: CASSFRQGGQPQHF. The chain employs TRBV11-2 and TRBJ1-5; 7 bases are shared with TRBD1. J was trimmed by 7 bases and V by 3 bases; bases with no gene match: 6. Germline lookup yields CDR1 SGHAT and CDR2 FQNNGV. This CDR3 spans 14 amino acids.

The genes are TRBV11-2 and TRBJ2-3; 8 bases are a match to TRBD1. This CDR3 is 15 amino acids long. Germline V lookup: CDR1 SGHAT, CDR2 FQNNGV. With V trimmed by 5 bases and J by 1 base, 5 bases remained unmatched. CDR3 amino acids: CASSPRTGRTDTQYF. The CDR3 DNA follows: TGTGCCAGCAGCCCAAGGACAGGGCGCACAGATACGCAGTATTTT.

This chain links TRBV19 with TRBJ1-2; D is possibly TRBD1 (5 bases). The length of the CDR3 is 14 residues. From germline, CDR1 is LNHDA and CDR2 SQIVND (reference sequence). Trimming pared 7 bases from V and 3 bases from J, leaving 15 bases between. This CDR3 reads CASTPAGGDYGYTF. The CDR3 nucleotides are TGTGCCAGTACCCCGGCGGGGGGTGACTATGGCTACACCTTC.

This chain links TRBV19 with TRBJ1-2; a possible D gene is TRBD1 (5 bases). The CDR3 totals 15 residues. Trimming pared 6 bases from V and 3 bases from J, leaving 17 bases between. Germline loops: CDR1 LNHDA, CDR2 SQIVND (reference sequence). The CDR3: CASRPFARADYGYTF. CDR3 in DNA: TGTGCCAGTAGACCCTTCGCCAGGGCGGACTATGGCTACACCTTC.

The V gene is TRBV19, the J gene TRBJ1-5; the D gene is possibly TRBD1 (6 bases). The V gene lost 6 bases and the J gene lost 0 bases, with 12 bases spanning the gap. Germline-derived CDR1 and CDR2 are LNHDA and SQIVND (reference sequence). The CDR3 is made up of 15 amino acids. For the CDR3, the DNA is TGTGCCAGTAGAAACGGGACACTTAGCAATCAGCCCCAGCATTTT. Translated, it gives CASRNGTLSNQPQHF.

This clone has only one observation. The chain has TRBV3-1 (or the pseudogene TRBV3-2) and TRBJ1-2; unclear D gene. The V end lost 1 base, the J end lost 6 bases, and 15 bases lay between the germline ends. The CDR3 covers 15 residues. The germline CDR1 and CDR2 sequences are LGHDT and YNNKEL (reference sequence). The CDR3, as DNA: TGTGCCAGCAGCCAAGTCCCGGACTCGGTCCATGGCTACACCTTC. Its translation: CASSQVPDSVHGYTF.

This CDR3 reads CASSFWTGSSSYNSPLHF. The CDR3, as DNA: TGTGCCAGCAGCTTCTGGACAGGTTCGAGCTCCTATAATTCACCCCTCCACTTT. V usage is TRBV5-4 and J usage is TRBJ1-6, with 7 bases lining up with TRBD1. CDR3 length equals 18 residues. Germline V CDR1 and CDR2: SGHNT, YYREEE (reference sequence). J was trimmed by 0 bases and V by 2 bases; bases with no gene match: 8. The full variable domain, in which reference TRBV5-4 and TRBJ1-6 provide the parts outside the CDR3, is ETGVTQSPTHLIKTRGQQVTLRCSSQSGHNTVSWYQQALGQGPQFIFQYYREEENGRGNFPPRFSGLQFPNYSSELNVNALELDDSALYLCASSFWTGSSSYNSPLHFGNGTRLTVT.

CDR3 region: CASSLLDRARYEQYF. The DNA for the CDR3 is TGTGCCAGCAGCTTGCTGGACAGGGCTAGGTACGAGCAGTACTTC. The chain carries TRBV11-2 and TRBJ2-7, with TRBD1 matching over 8 bases. This CDR3 region has 15 residues. Per the germline V gene, CDR1 is SGHAT and CDR2 is FQNNGV. V was pared by 3 bases and J by 4 bases, with 8 bases of the junction left unmatched.

CDR3 protein: CASSLVPAGGPRNEQFF. The CDR3 bases are TGCGCCAGCAGCTTGGTGCCTGCGGGAGGGCCTAGGAATGAGCAGTTCTTC. V gene TRBV5-1 combines with J gene TRBJ2-1, with 9 bases aligning to TRBD2. The CDR3 runs to 17 residues. V trimming: 0 bases; J trimming: 7 bases; junction bases outside the gene matches: 11. Germline V gene lookup returns CDR1 SGHRS and CDR2 YFSETQ.

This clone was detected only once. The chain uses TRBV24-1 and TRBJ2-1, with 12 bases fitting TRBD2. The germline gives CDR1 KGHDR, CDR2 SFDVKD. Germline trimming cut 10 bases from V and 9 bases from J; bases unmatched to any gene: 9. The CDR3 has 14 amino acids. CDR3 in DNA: TGTGCCACAACGACTAGCGGGAGCTTTGTTGAGCAGTTCTTC. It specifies CATTTSGSFVEQFF.

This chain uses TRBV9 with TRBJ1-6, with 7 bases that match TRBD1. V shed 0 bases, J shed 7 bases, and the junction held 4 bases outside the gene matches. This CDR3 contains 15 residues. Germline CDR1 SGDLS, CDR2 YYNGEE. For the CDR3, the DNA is TGTGCCAGCAGCGTAGAGGGGGCTCAGAATTCACCCCTCCACTTT. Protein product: CASSVEGAQNSPLHF.

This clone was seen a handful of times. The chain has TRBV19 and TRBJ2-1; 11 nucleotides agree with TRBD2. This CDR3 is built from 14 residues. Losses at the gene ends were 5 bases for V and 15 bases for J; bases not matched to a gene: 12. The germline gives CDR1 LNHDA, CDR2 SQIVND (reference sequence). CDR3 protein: CASSPSSGGAGGFF. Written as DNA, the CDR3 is TGTGCCAGTAGTCCAAGTAGCGGGGGGGCCGGTGGGTTCTTC.

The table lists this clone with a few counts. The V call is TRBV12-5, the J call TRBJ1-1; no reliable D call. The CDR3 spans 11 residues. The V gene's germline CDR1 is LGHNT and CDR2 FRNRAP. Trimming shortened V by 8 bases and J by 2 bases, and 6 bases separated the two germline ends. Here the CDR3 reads CASSQNTEAFF. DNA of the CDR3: TGTGCTAGTTCCCAAAACACTGAAGCTTTCTTT. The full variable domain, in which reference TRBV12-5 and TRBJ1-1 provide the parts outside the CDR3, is DARVTQTPRHKVTEMGQEVTMRCQPILGHNTVFWYRQTMMQGLELLAYFRNRAPLDDSGMPKDRFSAEMPDATLATLKIQPSEPRDSAVYFCASSQNTEAFFGQGTRLTVV.

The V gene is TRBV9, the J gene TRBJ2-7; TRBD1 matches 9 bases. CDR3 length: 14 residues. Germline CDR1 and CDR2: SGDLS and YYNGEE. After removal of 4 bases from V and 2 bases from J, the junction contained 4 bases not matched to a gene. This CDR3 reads CASSRDRAPYEQYF. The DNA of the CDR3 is TGTGCCAGCAGCCGGGACAGGGCCCCCTACGAGCAGTACTTC.

DNA for the CDR3: TGCGCCAGCAGCCATTTCGACAGGGTCGGTCAAGAGACCCAGTACTTC. This codes for CASSHFDRVGQETQYF. The rearrangement links TRBV4-1 to TRBJ2-5, with TRBD1 matching 7 bases. CDR3 length equals 16 residues. Trimming at V came to 3 bases and at J to 2 bases, leaving 9 bases not matched to a gene. Germline lookup yields CDR1 MGHRA and CDR2 YSYEKL.

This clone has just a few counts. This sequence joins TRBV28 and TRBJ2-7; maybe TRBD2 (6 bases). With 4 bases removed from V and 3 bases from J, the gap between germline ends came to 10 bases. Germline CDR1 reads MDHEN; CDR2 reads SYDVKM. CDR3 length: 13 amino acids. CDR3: CASSSREYYEQYF. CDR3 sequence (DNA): TGTGCCAGCAGTTCACGGGAGTACTACGAGCAGTACTTC.

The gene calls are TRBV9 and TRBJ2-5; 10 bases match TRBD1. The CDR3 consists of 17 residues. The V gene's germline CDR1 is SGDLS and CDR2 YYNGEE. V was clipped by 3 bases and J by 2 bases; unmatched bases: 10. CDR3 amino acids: CASSGRWGQGLQETQYF. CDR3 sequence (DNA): TGTGCCAGCAGCGGGCGGTGGGGACAGGGGTTACAAGAGACCCAGTACTTC.

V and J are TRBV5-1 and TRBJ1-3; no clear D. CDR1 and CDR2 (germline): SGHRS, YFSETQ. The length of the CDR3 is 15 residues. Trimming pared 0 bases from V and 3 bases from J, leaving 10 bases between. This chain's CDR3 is CASSLGPRGGNTIYF. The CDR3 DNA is TGCGCCAGCAGCTTGGGGCCCCGGGGTGGAAACACCATATATTTT.

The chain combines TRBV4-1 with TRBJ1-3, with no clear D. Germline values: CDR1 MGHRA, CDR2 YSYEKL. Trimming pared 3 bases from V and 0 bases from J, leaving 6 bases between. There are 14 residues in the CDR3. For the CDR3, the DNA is TGCGCCAGCAGCCAGACAAGCTCTGGAAACACCATATATTTT. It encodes CASSQTSSGNTIYF.

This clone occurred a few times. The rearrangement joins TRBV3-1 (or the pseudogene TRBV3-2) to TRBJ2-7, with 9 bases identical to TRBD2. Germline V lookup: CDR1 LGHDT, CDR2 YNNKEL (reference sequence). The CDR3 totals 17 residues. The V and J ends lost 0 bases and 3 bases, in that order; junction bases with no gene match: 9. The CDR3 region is CASSQDIRAGGDYEQYF. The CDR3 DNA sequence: TGTGCCAGCAGCCAAGATATCAGAGCGGGGGGAGACTACGAGCAGTACTTC.

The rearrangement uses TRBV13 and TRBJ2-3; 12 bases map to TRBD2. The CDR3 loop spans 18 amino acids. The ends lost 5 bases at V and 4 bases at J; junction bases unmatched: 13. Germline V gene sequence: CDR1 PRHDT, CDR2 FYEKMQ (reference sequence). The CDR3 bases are TGTGCCAGCAGCCCCCGGGCTAGCGGGGGGGCGAAGGCAGATACGCAGTATTTT. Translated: CASSPRASGGAKADTQYF.